These 25 T cell receptor beta chains were sequenced from one sample in a study of blood T cell repertoires in COVID-19. Profiling relied on immunoSEQ multiplex PCR, and the TCRdb table lists in-frame clones only, not all of them. Seen here are about 76,000 clones, more than 75% observed once, and the top ten hold about 30%. Sequenced input: peripheral blood. These receptors all come from a woman of 80 years or more with active or convalescent COVID-19.

The chain employs TRBV6-2 or TRBV6-3 and TRBJ2-1; a weak D match, TRBD1 (6 bases). Germline CDR1 reads MNHEY; CDR2 reads SVGEGT. With 5 bases removed from V and 8 bases from J, the gap between germline ends came to 19 bases. This CDR3 has 15 residues. In nucleotides, the CDR3 is TGTGCCAGCAGTACGCTCCCCAGGGGACGCTATGAGCAGTTCTTC. This codes for CASSTLPRGRYEQFF.

The V and J genes are TRBV6-5 and TRBJ2-5, with a tentative D call TRBD1 (5 bases). Germline V CDR1 and CDR2: MNHEY, SVGAGI. The CDR3 extends over 14 amino acids. Trimming took off 7 bases at V and 1 base at J, with 13 bases between the two ends. CDR3 region: CASKTTAPQETQYF. The CDR3 DNA reads TGTGCCAGCAAGACGACAGCGCCCCAAGAGACCCAGTACTTC.

The chain uses TRBV18 and TRBJ1-2; TRBD1 might be the D (5 bases). The CDR3 consists of 13 residues. Trimming shortened V by 3 bases and J by 2 bases, and 7 bases separated the two germline ends. Germline V gene data show CDR1 as KGHSH and CDR2 as LQKENI. CDR3 sequence reads: CASSPDSNYGYTF. Written as DNA, the CDR3 is TGTGCCAGCTCACCTGACAGCAACTATGGCTACACCTTC.

The chain employs TRBV11-2 and TRBJ1-1; 8 nucleotides align to TRBD1. Trimming removed 6 bases from V and 3 bases from J; junction bases left unmatched: 12. This CDR3 comprises 16 residues. Germline CDR1 is SGHAT and CDR2 is FQNNGV. As DNA, the CDR3 is TGTGCCAGCAGTAACCAAGAACCGACAGGGGACACTGAAGCTTTCTTT. This sequence encodes CASSNQEPTGDTEAFF.

The CDR3 is CASSFHALTGSFDGYTF. The CDR3 coding sequence is TGTGCCAGCAGTTTCCACGCACTTACAGGGTCTTTTGATGGCTACACCTTC. This chain links TRBV6-2 or TRBV6-3 with TRBJ1-2, with TRBD1 as a possible D gene (6 bases). The V end lost 4 bases, the J end lost 6 bases, and 24 bases lay between the germline ends. The length of the CDR3 is 17 residues. The V gene's germline CDR1 is MNHEY and CDR2 SVGEGT.

The rearrangement links TRBV4-3 to TRBJ2-7; weak D call: TRBD2 (5 bases). V lost 4 bases to trimming and J lost 0 bases, with 10 bases between them. The CDR3 has 14 residues. CDR1 and CDR2 (germline): LGHNA, YSLEER. CDR3 residues: CASSRTLSSYEQYF. The CDR3 DNA is TGCGCCAGCAGCCGGACTCTAAGCTCCTACGAGCAGTACTTC.

In its sample, this clone was seen once. This chain uses TRBV6-1 with TRBJ1-6, with 10 bases that match TRBD1. The V and J ends lost 4 bases and 0 bases, in that order; junction bases with no gene match: 9. The CDR3 length is 19 residues. CDR1 is MNHNS and CDR2 is SASEGT in the germline V gene. CDR3 nucleotide sequence: TGTGCCAGCAGTGTCCTGCCGGGACAGGGGAGCTCCTATAATTCACCCCTCCACTTT. The encoded protein is CASSVLPGQGSSYNSPLHF.

A single count supports this clone. The chain uses TRBV6-4 and TRBJ2-1; 7 nucleotides match TRBD2. CDR3 length: 14 amino acids. V lost 5 bases and J lost 4; bases outside the gene matches: 5. Germline-derived CDR1 and CDR2 are MRHNA and SNTAGT. The CDR3 reads CASSLSGRYNEQFF. Written as DNA, the CDR3 is TGTGCCAGCAGTCTTAGCGGGCGGTACAATGAGCAGTTCTTC.

CDR3 protein: CASRALAGGPYNEQFF. The CDR3 DNA reads as TGTGCCAGCAGAGCACTAGCGGGGGGTCCCTACAATGAGCAGTTCTTC. The J gene is TRBJ2-1, the V gene TRBV2; 12 nucleotides match TRBD2. CDR1 is SNHLY, CDR2 FYNNEI, per germline. The CDR3 consists of 16 residues. The ends lost 6 bases at V and 2 bases at J; junction bases unmatched: 5.

The chain recombines TRBV5-6 with TRBJ1-1; D is perhaps TRBD1 (5 bases). CDR3 length: 14 amino acids. From germline, CDR1 is SGHDT and CDR2 YYEEEE. V lost 0 bases and J 4 bases, leaving 10 bases between the germline ends. Here the CDR3 reads CASSLEQAGTEAFF. CDR3 nucleotide sequence: TGTGCCAGCAGCTTGGAACAGGCTGGCACTGAAGCTTTCTTT.

This clone has a handful of counts. The chain uses TRBV9 and TRBJ2-3, with 8 bases matching TRBD1. The junction had 3 bases not matched to a gene; V was cut back by 3 bases and J by 0 bases. The CDR3 is made up of 15 amino acids. Germline CDR1 and CDR2: SGDLS and YYNGEE. CDR3 nucleotides: TGTGCCAGCAGCGAAGGACAGGGTAGCACAGATACGCAGTATTTT. Encoded protein: CASSEGQGSTDTQYF.

This clone was seen a few times. This sequence joins TRBV25-1 and TRBJ2-2; weak D call: TRBD2 (5 bases). Trimming pared 2 bases from V and 7 bases from J, leaving 11 bases between. This CDR3 contains 14 residues. CDR1 is MGHDK, CDR2 SYGVNS, per germline. The CDR3 DNA reads TGTGCCAGCAGTGAACTGTCGGGGATCGGGGAGCTGTTTTTT. It codes for CASSELSGIGELFF.

This chain links TRBV29-1 with TRBJ1-5; TRBD1 matches at 7 bases. The CDR3 contains 12 residues. The ends lost 4 bases at V and 7 bases at J; junction bases unmatched: 4. Per germline, CDR1 SQVTM and CDR2 ANQGSEA. Here the CDR3 reads CSVGTGQQPQHF. The CDR3 nucleotides are TGCAGCGTTGGGACAGGTCAACAGCCCCAGCATTTT.

The chain employs TRBV9 and TRBJ2-1; 12 bases agree with TRBD1. CDR3 length equals 18 residues. Germline-derived CDR1 and CDR2 are SGDLS and YYNGEE. The V and J ends lost 6 bases and 6 bases, in that order; junction bases with no gene match: 16. DNA of the CDR3: TGTGCCAGCACCAAGACAAGCCGGGGGGACAGGGGGCTCAATGAGCAGTTCTTC. This translates into CASTKTSRGDRGLNEQFF.

The chain combines TRBV18 with TRBJ2-1; 8 nucleotides match TRBD1. V gave up 1 base and J gave up 4 bases; unmatched junction bases: 9. In germline, CDR1 is KGHSH, CDR2 LQKENI. This CDR3 is 17 amino acids long. In DNA, the CDR3 is TGTGCCAGCTCACCACTTACAGGGGGGATTAGTTACAATGAGCAGTTCTTC. As protein: CASSPLTGGISYNEQFF. Together with reference TRBV18 and TRBJ2-1, the CDR3 gives the full variable domain: NAGVMQNPRHLVRRRGQEARLRCSPMKGHSHVYWYRQLPEEGLKFMVYLQKENIIDESGMPKERFSAEFPKEGPSILRIQQVVRGDSAAYFCASSPLTGGISYNEQFFGPGTRLTVL.

This chain connects TRBV19 to TRBJ1-4, with no clear D. The CDR3 runs 13 residues. Germline V lookup: CDR1 LNHDA, CDR2 SQIVND (reference sequence). The V gene lost 4 bases and the J gene lost 8 bases, with 11 bases spanning the gap. The CDR3 loop reads CASSREQNEKLFF. The CDR3 DNA reads as TGTGCCAGTAGTAGGGAGCAGAACGAAAAACTGTTTTTT.

The chain recombines TRBV4-1 with TRBJ1-4; the match to TRBD1 covers 9 bases. The CDR3 extends over 14 amino acids. The V gene end was trimmed by 8 bases and the J gene end by 8 bases; junction bases not matched to a gene: 9. Germline CDR1 reads MGHRA; CDR2 reads YSYEKL. CDR3: CASGGQGLGEKLFF. DNA for the CDR3: TGCGCCAGCGGCGGACAGGGGTTGGGGGAAAAACTGTTTTTT.

The J gene is TRBJ1-1, the V gene TRBV11-2, with D maybe TRBD1 (5 bases). This CDR3 has 15 residues. V lost 5 bases and J 4 bases, leaving 17 bases between the germline ends. Germline V gene data show CDR1 as SGHAT and CDR2 as FQNNGV. CDR3 sequence reads: CASSPLRGESTEAFF. The CDR3 bases are TGTGCCAGCAGCCCTCTCCGGGGGGAGAGCACTGAAGCTTTCTTT.

V gene TRBV11-2 combines with J gene TRBJ2-2, with D perhaps TRBD1 (5 bases). The V end lost 6 bases, the J end lost 0 bases, and 17 bases lay between the germline ends. Germline lookup yields CDR1 SGHAT and CDR2 FQNNGV. This CDR3 spans 17 amino acids. CDR3 sequence: CASSRDPGYPNTGELFF. CDR3 nucleotide sequence: TGTGCCAGCAGTCGAGACCCAGGGTACCCGAACACCGGGGAGCTGTTTTTT. The whole variable domain, remainder taken from reference TRBV11-2 and TRBJ2-2, is EAGVAQSPRYKIIEKRQSVAFWCNPISGHATLYWYQQILGQGPKLLIQFQNNGVVDDSQLPKDRFSAERLKGVDSTLKIQPAKLEDSAVYLCASSRDPGYPNTGELFFGEGSRLTVL.

V and J are TRBV7-2 and TRBJ2-3, with D perhaps matching TRBD2 (7 bases). The V end lost 0 bases, the J end lost 2 bases, and 12 bases lay between the germline ends. CDR1 is SGHTA and CDR2 is FQGNSA in the germline V gene. The CDR3 is 16 amino acids. The CDR3 DNA sequence: TGTGCCAGCAGCTTAGCGCCGGCGGGGGCCACAGATACGCAGTATTTT. It encodes CASSLAPAGATDTQYF.

The gene calls are TRBV18 and TRBJ2-5, with 7 bases that match TRBD1. V dropped 3 bases and J dropped 3; count of bases not matched to a gene: 4. The CDR3 has 14 amino acids. The V gene's germline CDR1 is KGHSH and CDR2 LQKENI. In DNA form, the CDR3 reads TGTGCCAGCTCACCCCCGGGACAGAAAGAGACCCAGTACTTC. Translated, it gives CASSPPGQKETQYF.

The gene calls are TRBV5-8 and TRBJ1-5; 10 bases fit TRBD1. Germline CDR1 SGHTS, CDR2 YDEGEE. V dropped 0 bases and J dropped 5; count of bases not matched to a gene: 2. The CDR3 has 15 amino acids. The CDR3 sequence is CASSLAGTGDQPQHF. The CDR3 region has the DNA TGTGCCAGCAGCTTGGCGGGGACAGGGGATCAGCCCCAGCATTTT.

This clone showed up just once. V is TRBV19 and J is TRBJ1-4; D is unresolved. Trimming stripped 5 bases from V and 0 bases from J, with 7 bases between. The CDR3 sequence is 14 residues long. The germline gives CDR1 LNHDA, CDR2 SQIVND (reference sequence). CDR3 sequence (DNA): TGTGCCAGTAGTTCGAGAGCAACTAATGAAAAACTGTTTTTT. This encodes CASSSRATNEKLFF.

This sequence joins TRBV3-1 (or the pseudogene TRBV3-2) and TRBJ1-1, with 9 nucleotides matching TRBD1. The V and J ends lost 5 bases and 0 bases, in that order; junction bases with no gene match: 4. The CDR3 has 15 residues. The germline CDR1 and CDR2 sequences are LGHDT and YNNKEL (reference sequence). CDR3 in amino acids: CASSYGTGMNTEAFF. CDR3 sequence (DNA): TGTGCCAGCAGCTATGGGACAGGGATGAACACTGAAGCTTTCTTT.

V is TRBV20-1 and J is TRBJ1-1; no reliable D call. Looked up from germline, CDR1 is DFQATT and CDR2 is SNEGSKA (reference sequence). The CDR3 is 11 amino acids. V lost 5 bases and J 0 bases, leaving 4 bases between the germline ends. The CDR3 DNA reads TGCAGTGCTTCCATGAACACTGAAGCTTTCTTT. The encoded protein is CSASMNTEAFF.